The clone carrying this TCR beta chain showed up just a few times. Its matching antigen is unknown. The CDR3 consists of 15 residues. Looked up from germline, CDR1 is SEHNR and CDR2 is FQNEAQ (reference sequence). The V end lost 1 base, the J end lost 3 bases, and 10 bases lay between the germline ends. The data belong to a study of CD4 T cells in relation to SARS-CoV-2 and coronaviruses. Turning to the study itself: PBMCs were cultured with antigen for over nine days before TCR beta sequencing. Patient ages ranged from 21 to 72, median 38.

TCRdb's copy holds only in-frame clones and misses some; the assay was immunoSEQ multiplex PCR. In the table there are around 31,000 clones, about 76% of which are singletons. Study results and limitations: In roughly 60% of donors, memory CD4+ clonotypes crossrecognized SARS-CoV-2 and at least one common cold coronavirus spike.

The chain joins TRBV7-9 to TRBJ2-1, with no clear D. The receptor's source is an adult with COVID-19. The sequenced sample was memory CD4+ T cells from PBMCs, cultured in vitro. Here the CDR3 DNA reads TGTGCCAGCAGCTTAGGTCCTCTAAACTACAATGAGCAGTTCTTC. This encodes CASSLGPLNYNEQFF.